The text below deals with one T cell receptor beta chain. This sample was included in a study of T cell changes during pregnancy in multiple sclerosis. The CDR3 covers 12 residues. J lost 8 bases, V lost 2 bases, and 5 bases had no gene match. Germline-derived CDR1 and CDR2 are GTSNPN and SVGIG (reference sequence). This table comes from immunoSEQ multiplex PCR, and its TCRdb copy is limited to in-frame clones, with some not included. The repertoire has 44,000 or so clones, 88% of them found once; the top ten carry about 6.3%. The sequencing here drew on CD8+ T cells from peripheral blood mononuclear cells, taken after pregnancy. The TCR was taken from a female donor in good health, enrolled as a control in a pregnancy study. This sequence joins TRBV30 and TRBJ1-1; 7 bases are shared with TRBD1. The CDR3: CAWSQDREEAFF. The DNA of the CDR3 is TGTGCCTGGAGTCAAGACAGGGAAGAAGCTTTCTTT.